This paragraph covers one T cell receptor beta chain sequence. Its specificity is not known. The CDR3 runs to 16 residues. The germline gives CDR1 SGDLS, CDR2 YYNGEE. The ends lost 0 bases at V and 5 bases at J; junction bases unmatched: 5. This sample is part of a study of cytomegalovirus exposure and HLA in healthy donors. Primers for the PCR totalled 60 Vbeta and 13 Jbeta. In the original workflow: A later analysis tallied 80 million to 100 million unique TCR beta chains, approximately 10 million of them shared. This table comes from immunoSEQ multiplex PCR, and its TCRdb copy is limited to in-frame clones, with some not included. D and trimming come from the DNA, and the V and J calls and clone size come from that table. The table has approximately 170,000 clones, around 85% seen once. Broader study findings: No immune exposure information besides CMV serostatus was available. For most TCR sequences rarity was the rule, although some public TCRs occurred in many donors.

The chain employs TRBV9 and TRBJ2-2, with 9 bases aligning to TRBD2. The TCR comes from a boy under 10 years old in good health and CMV-seronegative. Specimen: PBMCs. The CDR3 reads CASSVALAGSTGELFF. The CDR3 DNA reads as TGTGCCAGCAGCGTAGCTCTAGCGGGATCAACCGGGGAGCTGTTTTTT.